The sequence of this T cell receptor beta chain was determined in a study of OX40 agonist ivuxolimab in advanced cancers. Study information: Hepatocellular carcinoma, melanoma, renal cell or head and neck cancer occurred in dose-escalation patients.

Sequencing was performed with immunoSEQ multiplex PCR; in TCRdb, only in-frame clones are kept and a portion is missing. The sample gives 90,000 to 100,000 clones, roughly 83% of which show up once; more than 1.1% is in the top ten. Germline V gene sequence: CDR1 MGHRA, CDR2 YSYEKL. V was trimmed by 2 bases and J by 4 bases, leaving 20 bases between them. The CDR3 consists of 17 residues. V usage is TRBV4-1 and J usage is TRBJ1-1; D perhaps matches TRBD1 (5 bases). The TCR comes from an adult with an advanced solid tumor such as melanoma, head and neck, liver or kidney cancer. The sample here was CD4+ or CD8+ T cells sorted from blood, taken in a trial of the OX40 agonist ivuxolimab. The CDR3 DNA is TGCGCCAGCAGCCAAACGGACATGGGATTCGTTAGCACTGAAGCTTTCTTT. Protein: CASSQTDMGFVSTEAFF.